This TCR beta chain was retrieved from a study of T-cell memory formation after mild COVID-19. With regard to this clonotype: Its antigen is unidentified.

5'RACE primed from the constant segment yielded TCR alpha and TCR beta cDNA libraries bearing sample barcodes and UMIs. TCRdb ran MiXCR on the 5' RACE reads and lists one entry per CDR3 protein. The sample records about 280,000 distinct CDR3 sequences, less than 9.5% being singletons. Study-level results: Among clones contracting day 15 to 85, CD4/CD8 was balanced, whereas later expanders leaned CD4+. Second-wave clones with a day 37 peak had unconfirmed SARS-CoV-2 specificity.

Germline-derived CDR1 and CDR2 are DFQATT and SNEGSKA (reference sequence). This CDR3 region has 15 residues. Trimming cost V 3 bases and J 1 base; bases outside gene matches: 8. The receptor was derived from a man between 18 and 35 years old who had mild COVID-19 (a few samples of this study predate the infection). Cell type and time point are not known. Specimen: PBMCs or a T cell subset sorted from them (not recorded which). The gene calls are TRBV20-1 and TRBJ1-1, with 7 positions matching TRBD1. The CDR3 region has the DNA TGCAGTGCTAGCCTAACAGGGACAGCGAACACTGAAGCTTTCTTT. Translating it yields CSASLTGTANTEAFF.